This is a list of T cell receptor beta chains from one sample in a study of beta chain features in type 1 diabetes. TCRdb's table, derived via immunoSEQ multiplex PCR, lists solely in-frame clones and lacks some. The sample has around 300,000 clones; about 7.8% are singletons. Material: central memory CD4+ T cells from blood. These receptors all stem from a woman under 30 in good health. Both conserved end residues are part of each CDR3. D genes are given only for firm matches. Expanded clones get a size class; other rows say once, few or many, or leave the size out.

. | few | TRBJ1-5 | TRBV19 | CASSIGGSNQPQHF | TGTGCCAGTAGTATCGGTGGTAGCAATCAGCCCCAGCATTTT
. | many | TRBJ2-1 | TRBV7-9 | CASGVGSYNEQFF | TGTGCCAGCGGTGTCGGCTCCTACAATGAGCAGTTCTTC
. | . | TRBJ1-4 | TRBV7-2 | CASSALATNEKLFF | TGTGCCAGCAGCGCCCTGGCAACTAATGAAAAACTGTTTTTT
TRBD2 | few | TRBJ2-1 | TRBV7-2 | CASSSGLAGGQQFF | TGTGCCAGCAGCTCAGGACTAGCGGGGGGGCAGCAGTTCTTC
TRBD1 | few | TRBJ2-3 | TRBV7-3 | CASSTHGQGGDTQYF | TGTGCCAGCAGCACTCATGGACAGGGTGGCGATACGCAGTATTTT
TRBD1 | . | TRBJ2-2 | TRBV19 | CASTRLDRVSTYTGELFF | TGTGCCAGTACCCGACTGGACAGGGTGTCCACTTACACCGGGGAGCTGTTTTTT
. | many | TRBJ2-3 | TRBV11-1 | CASSFVGPDTQYF | TGTGCCAGCAGCTTCGTGGGGCCAGATACGCAGTATTTT
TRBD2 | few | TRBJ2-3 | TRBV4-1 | CASSQAQHGTSGTDTQYF | TGCGCCAGCAGCCAAGCGCAACATGGGACTAGCGGGACAGATACGCAGTATTTT
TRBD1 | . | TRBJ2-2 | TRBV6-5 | CATHRGGNTGELFF | TGTGCCACCCACAGGGGTGGGAACACCGGGGAGCTGTTTTTT
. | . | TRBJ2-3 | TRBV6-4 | CASSEFDRPVDTQYF | TGTGCCAGCAGTGAATTTGATCGACCGGTAGATACGCAGTATTTT
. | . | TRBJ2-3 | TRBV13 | CASSLAGYTSTDTQYF | TGTGCCAGCAGCTTAGCTGGGTATACTAGCACAGATACGCAGTATTTT
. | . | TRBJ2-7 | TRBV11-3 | CASSLTGFYEQYF | TGTGCCAGCAGCTTAACGGGTTTCTACGAGCAGTACTTC
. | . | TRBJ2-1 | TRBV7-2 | CASSLISAGNNEQFF | TGTGCCAGCAGCTTAATCTCCGCAGGGAACAATGAGCAGTTCTTC
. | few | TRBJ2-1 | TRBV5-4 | CASSGSRETQQFF | TGTGCCAGCAGCGGGTCCCGGGAGACCCAGCAGTTCTTC
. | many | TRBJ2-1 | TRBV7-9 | CASTAFASRNEQFF | TGTGCCAGCACCGCTTTCGCCTCGCGCAATGAGCAGTTCTTC
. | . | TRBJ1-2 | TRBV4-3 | CASSHQDTGYDYTF | TGCGCCAGCAGCCACCAAGACACAGGTTATGACTACACCTTC
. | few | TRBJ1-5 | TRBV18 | CASSTNQGNQPQHF | TGTGCCAGCAGCACCAATCAGGGCAATCAGCCCCAGCATTTT
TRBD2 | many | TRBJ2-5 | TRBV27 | CASSLSGGRDKETQYF | TGTGCCAGCAGTTTATCCGGCGGGAGGGACAAAGAGACCCAGTACTTC
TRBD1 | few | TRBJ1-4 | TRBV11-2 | CASSPDRAEKLFF | TGTGCCAGCAGCCCCGACAGGGCCGAAAAACTGTTTTTT
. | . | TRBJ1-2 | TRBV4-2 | CASSPILINYGYTF | TGTGCCAGCAGCCCCATACTTATTAACTATGGCTACACCTTC
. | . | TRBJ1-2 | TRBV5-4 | CASSKGAGNGYTF | TGTGCCAGCAGTAAAGGGGCCGGGAATGGCTACACCTTC
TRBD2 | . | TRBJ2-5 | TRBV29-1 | CSVDGAGGVQETQYF | TGCAGCGTTGACGGCGCGGGAGGGGTCCAAGAGACCCAGTACTTC
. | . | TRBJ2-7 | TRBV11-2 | CASSLVREQYF | TGTGCCAGCAGCTTAGTCCGCGAGCAGTACTTC
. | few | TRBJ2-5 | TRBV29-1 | CSVVRVGETQYF | TGCAGCGTTGTAAGGGTGGGTGAGACCCAGTACTTC
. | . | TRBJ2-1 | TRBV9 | CASSPTPRGSFEAYNEQFF | TGTGCCAGCAGCCCCACCCCCCGGGGGTCTTTCGAGGCCTACAATGAGCAGTTCTTC
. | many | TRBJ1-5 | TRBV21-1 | CASSQVLESFCSNQPQHF | TGTGCCAGCAGCCAAGTTCTGGAAAGCTTCTGTAGCAATCAGCCCCAGCATTTT
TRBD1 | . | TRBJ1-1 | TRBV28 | CASSETGVLNTEAFF | TGTGCCAGCAGTGAAACAGGGGTCTTGAACACTGAAGCTTTCTTT
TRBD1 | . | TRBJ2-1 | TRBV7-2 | CASSPRTGNYNEQFF | TGTGCCAGCAGCCCCCGGACAGGGAACTACAATGAGCAGTTCTTC
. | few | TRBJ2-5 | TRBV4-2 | CASSSGLWGVTQYF | TGTGCCAGCAGCTCGGGACTCTGGGGGGTGACCCAGTACTTC
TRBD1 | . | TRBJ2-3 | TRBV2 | CASRAPDRYTDTQYF | TGTGCCAGCAGGGCCCCGGACAGGTACACAGATACGCAGTATTTT
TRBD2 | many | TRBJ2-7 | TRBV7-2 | CASTQLAGTYEQYF | TGTGCCAGCACCCAACTAGCGGGAACCTACGAGCAGTACTTC
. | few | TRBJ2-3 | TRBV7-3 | CASSRTGVGTDTQYF | TGTGCCAGCAGCCGAACAGGTGTGGGTACAGATACGCAGTATTTT